This T cell receptor beta chain was recovered during a study of a mutant IDH1 vaccine in newly diagnosed glioma. The study, taken as a whole, reports: Whatever changes occurred in top peripheral T cell clonotypes seemed unrelated to pseudoprogression.

The assay was immunoSEQ multiplex PCR, and TCRdb's table has in-frame clones only and misses some. This table holds around 30,000 clones, roughly four fifths found once. CDR3 length: 16 amino acids. Trimming removed 8 bases at V and 1 base at J, with 17 bases between. Germline assignment: CDR1 MNHEY and CDR2 SMNVEV (reference sequence). Sample time point: week 47, end of study. A single vaccine dose contained 300 ug of mutant IDH1 20-mer peptide, and topical imiquimod was used with it. About this clone itself: Its antigen remains unidentified.

The sample here was PBMCs, taken from a glioma patient whose treatment included an IDH1 peptide vaccine. This sequence joins TRBV27 and TRBJ2-2; D possibly corresponds to TRBD2 (6 bases). This TCR was recovered from a man between 25 and 39 years old with glioma. DNA for the CDR3: TGTGCCAGCGCAGTGCTTGGGGGGATGAACACCGGGGAGCTGTTTTTT. It translates to CASAVLGGMNTGELFF.